Given below is one T cell receptor (beta chain) in context. Under the authors' procedure: The assay estimated nucleated cells by amplifying reference gene primers. Profiled with immunoSEQ multiplex PCR; TCRdb holds only in-frame clones, not every one. V and J calls and clone size are those listed in that table; D and trimming were worked out from the DNA. Of roughly 260,000 clones listed, about 91% are singletons. These data come from a study of blood T cell repertoires in COVID-19. Study overall: Donors in the United States, Italy and Spain gave samples during acute or convalescent COVID-19. PBMCs, B-cell-depleted T cells, or T cells were the source of the cDNA or gDNA that made up the material.

The Seattle patients, enrolled during active infection, were followed longitudinally. There are 19 residues in the CDR3. V usage is TRBV21-1 and J usage is TRBJ1-1; the DNA was not used to check the table's D call, TRBD1. TRBV21-1 counts as a pseudogene. The receptor's source is a person aged 18-30 years with COVID-19, enrolled during active disease. The sequencing input was peripheral blood. CDR3 region: CASSKENKVTAGGEDEAFF. The CDR3 DNA reads as TGTGCCAGCAGCAAAGAGAATAAAGTAACGGCAGGGGGCGAGGATGAAGCTTTCTTT.